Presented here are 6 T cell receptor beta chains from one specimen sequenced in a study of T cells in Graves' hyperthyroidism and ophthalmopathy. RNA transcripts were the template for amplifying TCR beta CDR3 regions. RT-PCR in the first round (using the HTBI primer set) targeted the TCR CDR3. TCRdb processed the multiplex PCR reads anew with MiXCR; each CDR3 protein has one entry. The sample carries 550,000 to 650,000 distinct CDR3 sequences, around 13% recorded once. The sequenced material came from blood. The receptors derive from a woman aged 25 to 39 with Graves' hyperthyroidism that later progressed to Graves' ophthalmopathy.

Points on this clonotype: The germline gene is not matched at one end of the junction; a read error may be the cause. The CDR3 bases are TGTGCCAGCAGTTTAGCGATCAGGCGGGCAGAGACCCAGTACTTC. Its translation: CASSLAIRRAETQYF. The V gene is TRBV7-9, the J gene TRBJ2-5; tentative D call: TRBD2 (5 bases). This CDR3 is built from 15 residues. Germline CDR1 reads SEHNR; CDR2 reads FQNEAQ (reference sequence). Based on the CDR3 plus reference TRBV7-9 and TRBJ2-5, the full variable domain is DTGVSQNPRHKITKRGQNVTFRCDPISEHNRLYWYRQTLGQGPEFLTYFQNEAQLEKSRLLSDRFSAERPKGSFSTLEIQRTEQGDSAMYLCASSLAIRRAETQYFGPGTRLLVL.

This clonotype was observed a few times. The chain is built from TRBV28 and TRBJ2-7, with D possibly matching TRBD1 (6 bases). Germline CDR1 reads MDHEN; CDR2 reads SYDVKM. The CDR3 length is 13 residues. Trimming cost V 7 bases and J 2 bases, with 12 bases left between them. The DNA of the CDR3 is TGTGCCAGCACCACAGGGTTCCCCTACGAGCAGTACTTC. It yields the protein CASTTGFPYEQYF. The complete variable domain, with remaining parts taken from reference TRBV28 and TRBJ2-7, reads DVKVTQSSRYLVKRTGEKVFLECVQDMDHENMFWYRQDPGLGLRLIYFSYDVKMKEKGDIPEGYSVSREKKERFSLILESASTNQTSMYLCASTTGFPYEQYFGPGTRLTVT.

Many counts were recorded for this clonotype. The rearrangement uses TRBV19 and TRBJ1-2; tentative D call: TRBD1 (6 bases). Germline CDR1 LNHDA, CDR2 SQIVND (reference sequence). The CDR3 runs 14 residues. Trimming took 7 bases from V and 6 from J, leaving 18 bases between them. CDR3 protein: CASKDLNRVHGYTF. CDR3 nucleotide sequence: TGTGCCAGTAAAGACTTAAACAGGGTACATGGCTACACCTTC.

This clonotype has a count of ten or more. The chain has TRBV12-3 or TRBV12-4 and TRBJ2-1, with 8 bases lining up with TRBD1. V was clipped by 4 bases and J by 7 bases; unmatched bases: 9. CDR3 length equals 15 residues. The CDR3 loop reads CASSSAGQGNNEQFF. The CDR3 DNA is TGTGCCAGCAGTTCCGCAGGACAGGGTAATAATGAGCAGTTCTTC.

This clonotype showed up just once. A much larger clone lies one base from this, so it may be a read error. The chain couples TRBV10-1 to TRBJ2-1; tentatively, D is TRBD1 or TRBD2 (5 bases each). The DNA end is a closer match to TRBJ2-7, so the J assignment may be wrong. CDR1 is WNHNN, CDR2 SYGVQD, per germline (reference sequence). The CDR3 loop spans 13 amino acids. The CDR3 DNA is TGCGCCAGCGAAGGGGACCGAGGCAATGAGCAGTACTTC. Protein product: CASEGDRGNEQYF.

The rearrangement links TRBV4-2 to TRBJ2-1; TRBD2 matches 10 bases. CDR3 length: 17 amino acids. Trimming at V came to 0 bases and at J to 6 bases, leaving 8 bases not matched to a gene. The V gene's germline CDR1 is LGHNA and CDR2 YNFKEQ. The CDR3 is CASSQDIGLAVINEQFF. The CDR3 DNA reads TGTGCCAGCAGCCAAGATATTGGACTAGCGGTAATCAATGAGCAGTTCTTC.